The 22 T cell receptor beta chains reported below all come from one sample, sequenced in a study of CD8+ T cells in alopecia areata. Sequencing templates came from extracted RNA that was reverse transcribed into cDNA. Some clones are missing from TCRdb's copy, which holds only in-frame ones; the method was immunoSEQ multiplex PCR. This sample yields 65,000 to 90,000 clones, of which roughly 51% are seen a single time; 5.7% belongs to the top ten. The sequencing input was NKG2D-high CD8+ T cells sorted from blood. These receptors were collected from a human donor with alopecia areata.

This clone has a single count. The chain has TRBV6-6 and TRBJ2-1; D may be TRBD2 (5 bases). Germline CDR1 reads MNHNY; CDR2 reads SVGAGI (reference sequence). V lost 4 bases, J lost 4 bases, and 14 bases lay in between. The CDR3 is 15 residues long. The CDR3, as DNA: TGTGCCAGCAGTTTCGAGGTGAGGAGGTACAATGAGCAGTTCTTC. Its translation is CASSFEVRRYNEQFF.

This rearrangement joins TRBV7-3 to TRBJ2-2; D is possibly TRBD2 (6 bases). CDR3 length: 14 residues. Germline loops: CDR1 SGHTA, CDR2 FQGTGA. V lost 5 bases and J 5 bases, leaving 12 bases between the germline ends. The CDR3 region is CASSPLGGTGELFF. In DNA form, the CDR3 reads TGTGCCAGCAGCCCCCTCGGGGGTACCGGGGAGCTGTTTTTT.

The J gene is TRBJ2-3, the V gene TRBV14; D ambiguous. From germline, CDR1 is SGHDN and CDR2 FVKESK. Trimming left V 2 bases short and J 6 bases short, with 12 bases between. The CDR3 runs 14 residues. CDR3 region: CASSQPRWPDTQYF. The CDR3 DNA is TGTGCCAGCAGCCAACCTCGATGGCCCGATACGCAGTATTTT.

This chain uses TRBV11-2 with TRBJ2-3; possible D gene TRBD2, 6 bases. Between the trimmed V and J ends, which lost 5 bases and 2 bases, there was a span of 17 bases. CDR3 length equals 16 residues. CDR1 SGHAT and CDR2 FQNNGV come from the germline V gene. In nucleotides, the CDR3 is TGTGCCAGCAGCCCGGACGGGGACTTCGTCACAGATACGCAGTATTTT. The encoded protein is CASSPDGDFVTDTQYF.

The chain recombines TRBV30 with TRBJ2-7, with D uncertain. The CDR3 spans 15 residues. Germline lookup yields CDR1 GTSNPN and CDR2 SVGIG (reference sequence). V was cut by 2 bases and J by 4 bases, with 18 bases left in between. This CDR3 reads CAWSLRGAIIYEQYF. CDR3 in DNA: TGTGCCTGGAGTTTACGTGGCGCCATTATTTACGAGCAGTACTTC.

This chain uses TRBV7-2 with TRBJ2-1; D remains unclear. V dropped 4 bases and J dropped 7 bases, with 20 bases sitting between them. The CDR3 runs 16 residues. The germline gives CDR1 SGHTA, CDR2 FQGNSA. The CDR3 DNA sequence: TGTGCCAGCAGCTCAACGATGGGAACCCCATTAAATGAGCAGTTCTTC. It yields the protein CASSSTMGTPLNEQFF.

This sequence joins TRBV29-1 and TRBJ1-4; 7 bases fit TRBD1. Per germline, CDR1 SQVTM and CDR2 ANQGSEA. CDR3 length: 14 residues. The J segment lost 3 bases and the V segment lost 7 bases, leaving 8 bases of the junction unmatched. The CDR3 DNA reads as TGCAGCGGGGCCAGGGGGTTCGCTAATGAAAAACTGTTTTTT. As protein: CSGARGFANEKLFF.

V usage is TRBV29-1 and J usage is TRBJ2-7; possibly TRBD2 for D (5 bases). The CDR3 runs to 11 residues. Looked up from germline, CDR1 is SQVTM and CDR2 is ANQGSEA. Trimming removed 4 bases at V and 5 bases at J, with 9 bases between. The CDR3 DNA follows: TGCAGCGTTGGACCCGGGGACGAGCAGTACTTC. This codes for CSVGPGDEQYF.

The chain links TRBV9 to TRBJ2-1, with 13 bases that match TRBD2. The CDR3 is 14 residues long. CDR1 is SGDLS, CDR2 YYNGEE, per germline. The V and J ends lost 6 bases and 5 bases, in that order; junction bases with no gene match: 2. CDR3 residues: CASTGTSGNNEQFF. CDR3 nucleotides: TGTGCCAGCACAGGGACTAGCGGGAACAATGAGCAGTTCTTC.

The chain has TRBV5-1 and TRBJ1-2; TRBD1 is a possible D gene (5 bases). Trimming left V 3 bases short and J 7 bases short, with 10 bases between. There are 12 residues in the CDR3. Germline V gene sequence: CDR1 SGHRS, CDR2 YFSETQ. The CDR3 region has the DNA TGCGCCAGCAGCTCTGACAGCGGTGGCTACACCTTC. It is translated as CASSSDSGGYTF. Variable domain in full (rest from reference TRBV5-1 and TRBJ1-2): KAGVTQTPRYLIKTRGQQVTLSCSPISGHRSVSWYQQTPGQGLQFLFEYFSETQRNKGNFPGRFSGRQFSNSRSEMNVSTLELGDSALYLCASSSDSGGYTFGSGTRLTVV.

CDR3 sequence: CASGQGRQYF. CDR3 DNA sequence: TGCGCCAGCGGACAGGGGAGGCAGTACTTC. The rearrangement links TRBV10-2 to TRBJ2-7; 9 bases align to TRBD1. This CDR3 comprises 10 residues. The trim removed 8 bases at V and 9 bases at J, leaving 2 bases unmatched. Per germline, CDR1 WSHSY and CDR2 SAAADI.

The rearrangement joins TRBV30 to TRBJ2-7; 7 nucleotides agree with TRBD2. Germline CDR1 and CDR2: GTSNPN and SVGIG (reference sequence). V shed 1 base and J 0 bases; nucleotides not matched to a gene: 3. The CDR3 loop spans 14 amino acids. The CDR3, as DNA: TGTGCCTGGAGTGAGCTAGCGGACTCCTACGAGCAGTACTTC. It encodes CAWSELADSYEQYF.

CDR3 residues: CASSDVNRLYEQYF. The CDR3 DNA reads as TGTGCCAGCAGCGACGTTAACAGGCTCTACGAGCAGTACTTC. This chain connects TRBV7-8 to TRBJ2-7; D is possibly TRBD1 (5 bases). CDR3 length: 14 amino acids. V gave up 5 bases and J gave up 3 bases, with 14 bases separating them. Germline V gene sequence: CDR1 SGHVS, CDR2 FQNEAQ.

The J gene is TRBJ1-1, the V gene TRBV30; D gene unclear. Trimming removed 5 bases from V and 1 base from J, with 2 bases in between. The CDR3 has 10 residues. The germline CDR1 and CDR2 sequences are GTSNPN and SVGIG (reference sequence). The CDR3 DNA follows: TGTGCCTGGGAGAACACTGAAGCTTTCTTT. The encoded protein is CAWENTEAFF.

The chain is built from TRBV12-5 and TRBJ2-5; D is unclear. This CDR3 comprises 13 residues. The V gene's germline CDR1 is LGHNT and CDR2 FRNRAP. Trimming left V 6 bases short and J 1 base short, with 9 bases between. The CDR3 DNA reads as TGTGCTAGTGGCTATCCGTCCCAAGAGACCCAGTACTTC. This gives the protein CASGYPSQETQYF. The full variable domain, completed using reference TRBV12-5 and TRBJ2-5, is DARVTQTPRHKVTEMGQEVTMRCQPILGHNTVFWYRQTMMQGLELLAYFRNRAPLDDSGMPKDRFSAEMPDATLATLKIQPSEPRDSAVYFCASGYPSQETQYFGPGTRLLVL.

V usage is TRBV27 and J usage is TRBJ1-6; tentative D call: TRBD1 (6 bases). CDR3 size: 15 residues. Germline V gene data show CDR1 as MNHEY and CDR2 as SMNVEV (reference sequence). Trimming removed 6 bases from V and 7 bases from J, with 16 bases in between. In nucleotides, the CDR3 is TGTGCCAGCAGCTTGGGGGCATTCGACAATTCACCCCTCCACTTT. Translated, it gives CASSLGAFDNSPLHF.

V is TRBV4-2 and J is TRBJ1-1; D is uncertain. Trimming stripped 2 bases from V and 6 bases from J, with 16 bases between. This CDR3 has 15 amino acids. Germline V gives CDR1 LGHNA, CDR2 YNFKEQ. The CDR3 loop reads CASSQRPAGDSEAFF. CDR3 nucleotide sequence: TGTGCCAGCAGCCAAAGGCCGGCAGGAGACTCTGAAGCTTTCTTT.

In DNA, the CDR3 is TGCGCCAGCAGCTTGGAGGGAACCGGGACTCAGGAGCAGTTCTTC. Encoded protein: CASSLEGTGTQEQFF. The V and J genes are TRBV5-1 and TRBJ2-1, with D perhaps TRBD2 (6 bases). V shed 0 bases and J shed 10 bases, with 17 bases lying between them. CDR3 length equals 15 residues. CDR1 and CDR2 (germline): SGHRS, YFSETQ.

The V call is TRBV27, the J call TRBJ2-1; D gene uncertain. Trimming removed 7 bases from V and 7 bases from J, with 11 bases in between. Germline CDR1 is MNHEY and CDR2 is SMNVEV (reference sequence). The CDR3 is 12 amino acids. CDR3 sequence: CASKRGANEQFF. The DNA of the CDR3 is TGTGCCAGCAAACGAGGAGCTAATGAGCAGTTCTTC.

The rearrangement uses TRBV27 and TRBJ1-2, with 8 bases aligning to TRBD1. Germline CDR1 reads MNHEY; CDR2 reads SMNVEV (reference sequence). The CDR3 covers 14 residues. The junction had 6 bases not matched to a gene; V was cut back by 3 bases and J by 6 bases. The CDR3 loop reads CASSLAGGDDGYTF. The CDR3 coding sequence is TGTGCCAGCAGTTTGGCAGGGGGCGACGATGGCTACACCTTC.

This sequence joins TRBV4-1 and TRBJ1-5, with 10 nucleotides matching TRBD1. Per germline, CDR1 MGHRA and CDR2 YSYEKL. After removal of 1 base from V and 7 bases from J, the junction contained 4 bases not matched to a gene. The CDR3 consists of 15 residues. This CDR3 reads CASSQAPDRGQPQHF. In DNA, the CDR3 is TGCGCCAGCAGCCAAGCCCCGGACAGGGGGCAGCCCCAGCATTTT.

In DNA, the CDR3 is TGTGCCAGCAGTTTATCCACAGGGAACGAGCAGTACTTC. Protein: CASSLSTGNEQYF. This sequence joins TRBV27 and TRBJ2-7, with a weak D call TRBD1 (6 bases). Germline CDR1 MNHEY, CDR2 SMNVEV (reference sequence). There are 13 residues in the CDR3. Trimming left V 0 bases short and J 5 bases short, with 8 bases between.